Described below is a single TCR beta chain sequence and its context. The antigen remains undetermined. MiXCR, run by TCRdb on the reads, gives a single entry per CDR3 protein. The table includes under 350,000 distinct CDR3 sequences, approximately 9.5% detected once. After removal of 3 bases from V and 2 bases from J, the junction contained 6 bases not matched to a gene. The CDR3 is 16 amino acids. CDR1 and CDR2 from the germline V gene are SGHVS and FNYEAQ. These data belong to a study of T cell repertoires in cytomegalovirus infection. About the study: Signatures in public TCR beta sequences pointed to both CMV infection and matching HLA type.

Study-level results: CMV carriers having the relevant HLA were flagged by cumulative public TCR beta family frequency. HLA-C-restricted, CMV-specific TCR beta clonotypes were dominant ex vivo.

Sequencing used PBMCs. The chain uses TRBV7-6 and TRBJ2-1, with 8 bases aligning to TRBD2. The clonotype was recovered from a human donor in good health (CMV status not recorded). Some clones in this sample may be carry-over from other donors' samples. The CDR3 bases are TGTGCCAGCAGCTTGAGCGGGAGAGAGGCCTACAATGAGCAGTTCTTC. Its protein is CASSLSGREAYNEQFF.